The rows below give T cell receptor beta chains drawn from one sample of a study of read filtering for tumor transcriptome and immune sequencing. TCRdb used MiXCR to reprocess the reads, holding one entry per CDR3 protein. This table holds over 35,000 distinct CDR3 sequences, around 11% found once. The sequenced sample consisted of a population of CD138-negative cells sorted from bone marrow. Receptors originate from a donor at least 40 years old with multiple myeloma. Both conserved end residues are part of each CDR3. D genes are given only for firm matches. The listing skips clone size in some rows; elsewhere it reads once, few, many or a size class.

clone_size d_call j_call v_call cdr3_aa cdr3_nt
many NA TRBJ1-1 TRBV29-1 CSVEGGATEAFF TGCAGCGTTGAAGGCGGGGCCACTGAAGCTTTCTTT
many NA TRBJ2-1 TRBV29-1 CSVRRYNEQFF TGCAGCGTGAGACGGTACAATGAGCAGTTCTTC
many NA TRBJ1-5 TRBV27 CASGRGGNQPQHF TGTGCCAGCGGGAGGGGGGGAAATCAGCCCCAGCATTTT
many TRBD1 TRBJ2-2 TRBV20-1 CSAIDRGSTGELFF TGCAGTGCTATTGACAGGGGGTCCACCGGGGAGCTGTTTTTT
many NA TRBJ1-1 TRBV20-1 CSANEGNTEAFF TGCAGTGCTAACGAGGGAAACACTGAAGCTTTCTTT
many TRBD1 TRBJ1-2 TRBV11-2 CASSTGTGSGYTF TGTGCCAGCTCTACCGGGACAGGAAGCGGCTACACCTTC
many TRBD2 TRBJ2-3 TRBV28 CASSTSSGGGLGNTQYF TGTGCCAGCAGTACCTCTAGCGGGGGGGGCCTTGGAAATACGCAGTATTTT
many NA TRBJ2-2 TRBV28 CASLLPNTGELFF TGTGCCAGCCTCCTACCGAACACCGGGGAGCTGTTTTTT
many NA TRBJ2-2 TRBV20-1 CSGVGLTGELFF TGCAGCGGGGTAGGCCTCACCGGGGAGCTGTTTTTT
many NA TRBJ2-3 TRBV20-1 CSASPLAGATDTQYF TGCAGTGCTAGTCCCCTGGCGGGGGCTACAGATACGCAGTATTTT
many TRBD1 TRBJ2-7 TRBV6-5 CASSRDSRLREQYF TGTGCCAGCAGCAGGGACAGCCGGCTACGAGAGCAGTACTTC
few NA TRBJ2-1 TRBV20-1 CSEETVNNEQFF TGCAGTGAAGAGACAGTTAACAATGAGCAGTTCTTC
many NA TRBJ2-2 TRBV28 CASSLAGRDTGELFF TGTGCCAGCAGTTTGGCGGGGCGGGACACCGGGGAGCTGTTTTTT
many TRBD1 TRBJ2-7 TRBV6-6 CASRSRDRSYEQYF TGTGCCAGCAGAAGCCGGGACAGGAGCTACGAGCAGTACTTC
NA TRBD2 TRBJ2-1 TRBV7-3 CASSILAGLLKEQFF TGTGCCAGCAGCATATTAGCGGGACTGCTCAAAGAGCAGTTCTTC
many NA TRBJ2-7 TRBV5-1 CASSLATGPSYEQYF TGCGCCAGCAGCTTGGCCACAGGGCCGTCCTACGAGCAGTACTTC